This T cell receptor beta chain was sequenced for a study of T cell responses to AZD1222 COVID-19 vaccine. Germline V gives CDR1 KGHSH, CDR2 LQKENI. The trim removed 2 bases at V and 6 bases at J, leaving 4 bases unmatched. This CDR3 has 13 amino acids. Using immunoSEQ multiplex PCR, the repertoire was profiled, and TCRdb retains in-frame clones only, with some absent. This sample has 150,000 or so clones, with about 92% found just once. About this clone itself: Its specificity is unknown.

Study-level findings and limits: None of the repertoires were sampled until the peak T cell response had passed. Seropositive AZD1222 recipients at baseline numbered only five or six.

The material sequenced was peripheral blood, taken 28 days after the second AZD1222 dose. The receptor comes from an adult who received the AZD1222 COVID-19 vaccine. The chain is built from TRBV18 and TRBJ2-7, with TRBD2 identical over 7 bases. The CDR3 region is CASSPGTNSEQYF. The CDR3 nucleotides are TGTGCCAGCTCACCAGGGACTAACAGCGAGCAGTACTTC.